These 22 T cell receptor beta chains originate from one sample sequenced in a study of read filtering for tumor transcriptome and immune sequencing. This library used approximately 370 ng RNA and molecular barcoded adaptors spanning alpha/delta and beta/gamma chains. MiXCR, run by TCRdb on the reads, gives a single entry per CDR3 protein. The table lists fewer than 25,000 distinct CDR3 sequences, 20% to 25% of them singletons. Sequenced sample: a population of CD138-negative cells sorted from bone marrow. The receptors originated from a donor at least 40 years old with multiple myeloma.

On this clonotype: The junction and the germline gene differ at one end; a read error may be behind it. The chain links TRBV27 to TRBJ1-6, with unresolved D. The CDR3 extends over 13 amino acids. Germline CDR1 MNHEY, CDR2 SMNVEV (reference sequence). The CDR3 here is CASGLQVGSPLHF. The CDR3 DNA is TGTGCCAGCGGTTTGCAGGTGGGTTCACCCCTCCACTTT.

J is TRBJ2-7 and V is TRBV27; 8 bases line up with TRBD2. With 4 bases clipped from V and 0 bases from J, the junction kept 8 bases outside the gene matches. The CDR3 runs to 16 residues. Looked up from germline, CDR1 is MNHEY and CDR2 is SMNVEV (reference sequence). For the CDR3, the DNA is TGTGCCAGCAGTTCCCTTGGTAGCGGGGTCTCCTACGAGCAGTACTTC. Translation gives CASSSLGSGVSYEQYF.

A note on this clonotype: This sequence may be a read error, since a much larger clone differs from it by one base. The chain recombines TRBV9 with TRBJ2-7; D is undetermined. The CDR3 consists of 14 residues. Germline V lookup: CDR1 SGDLS, CDR2 YYNGEE. Trimming took off 3 bases at V and 0 bases at J, with 10 bases between the two ends. CDR3 protein: CASSADGYSYEQYF. CDR3 nucleotide sequence: TGTGCCAGCAGCGCCGACGGGTACTCCTACGAGCAGTACTTC.

This clonotype was observed once. A much larger clone is a single base away; this may be a read error. It is unclear where the CDR3 begins or ends on the DNA, so no DNA is shown, and the CDR3 is as TCRdb lists it. V and J are TRBV27 and TRBJ1-1; the D segment call TRBD1 is taken from the table without a DNA check. Germline CDR1 reads MNHEY; CDR2 reads SMNVEV (reference sequence). The CDR3 has 15 residues if both end residues are counted. The CDR3 sequence: CASSFATGSNTEASF.

This clonotype is medium-sized by share. The J gene is TRBJ2-1, the V gene TRBV7-6; perhaps TRBD1 as D (6 bases). V shed 5 bases and J shed 4 bases, with 18 bases lying between them. The germline V gene encodes CDR1 SGHVS and CDR2 FNYEAQ. The CDR3 sequence is 16 residues long. CDR3 DNA: TGTGCCAGCAGCAAACAGGGATCCGATGGGTACAATGAGCAGTTCTTC. Translation: CASSKQGSDGYNEQFF.

This clonotype was found a few times. J is TRBJ2-3 and V is TRBV2, with D possibly being TRBD2 (5 bases). This CDR3 is built from 14 residues. V gave up 0 bases and J gave up 4 bases, with 8 bases separating them. Germline V gene lookup returns CDR1 SNHLY and CDR2 FYNNEI. CDR3 residues: CASSEAMRADTQYF. As DNA, the CDR3 is TGTGCCAGCAGTGAAGCGATGAGGGCAGATACGCAGTATTTT.

This clonotype has just a few counts. The CDR3 loop reads CASSRGQFNTEAFF. The CDR3 DNA reads TGTGCCAGCAGCCGGGGACAATTTAACACTGAAGCTTTCTTT. The V and J genes are TRBV7-2 and TRBJ1-1; possibly TRBD1 for D (6 bases). V was clipped by 5 bases and J by 2 bases, with 12 bases between them. From germline, CDR1 is SGHTA and CDR2 FQGNSA. This CDR3 is built from 14 residues.

In the case of this clonotype: Compared with germline, one end of the junction differs, possibly owing to a read error. V is TRBV28 and J is TRBJ2-3; a possible D gene is TRBD1 (5 bases). The CDR3 contains 17 residues. The V gene's germline CDR1 is MDHEN and CDR2 SYDVKM. The CDR3 region has the DNA TGCGCCAGCAGTCCTTCCTTCGGGCAGCGCTACACAGGTACGCAGTATTTT. This sequence encodes CASSPSFGQRYTGTQYF.

The V call is TRBV5-1, the J call TRBJ1-4; D is uncertain. The germline gives CDR1 SGHRS, CDR2 YFSETQ. CDR3 length: 15 residues. Trimming removed 0 bases from V and 14 bases from J, with 20 bases in between. This CDR3 is CASSLAPSTNERLFF. CDR3 nucleotides: TGCGCCAGCAGCTTGGCCCCATCAACTAATGAAAGGCTGTTTTTT. Using reference TRBV5-1 and TRBJ1-4 for the parts outside the CDR3, the full variable domain is KAGVTQTPRYLIKTRGQQVTLSCSPISGHRSVSWYQQTPGQGLQFLFEYFSETQRNKGNFPGRFSGRQFSNSRSEMNVSTLELGDSALYLCASSLAPSTNERLFFGSGTQLSVL.

As regards this clonotype: It differs at one base from a far larger clone, so likely a read error. This is likely a read error, given that the CDR3 carries no conserved phenylalanine or tryptophan at its end. The gene calls are TRBV7-3 and TRBJ2-6; D remains unclear. Trimming took off 2 bases at V and 2 bases at J, with 7 bases between the two ends. The CDR3 contains 15 residues. Germline V gene sequence: CDR1 SGHTA, CDR2 FQGTGA. The CDR3 sequence: CASSLGVTGANVLTL. The CDR3 DNA reads as TGTGCCAGCAGCTTAGGCGTTACTGGGGCCAACGTCCTGACTCTC.

This clonotype was counted many times. V is TRBV7-8 and J is TRBJ1-1; no reliable D call. The CDR3 loop spans 14 amino acids. Trimming stripped 5 bases from V and 1 base from J, with 11 bases between. Germline-derived CDR1 and CDR2 are SGHVS and FQNEAQ. DNA for the CDR3: TGTGCCAGCAGCATTATTCAAGGGAACACTGAAGCTTTCTTT. Protein: CASSIIQGNTEAFF.

The chain couples TRBV5-1 to TRBJ2-5; TRBD1 matches at 9 bases. Germline assignment: CDR1 SGHRS and CDR2 YFSETQ. CDR3 length equals 14 residues. V shed 5 bases, J shed 4 bases, and the junction held 6 bases outside the gene matches. CDR3 in amino acids: CASSPVDRGETQYF. The CDR3 coding sequence is TGCGCCAGCAGTCCCGTGGACAGGGGAGAGACCCAGTACTTC.

This clonotype was seen a handful of times. A much larger clone lies a single base off, so this may be a read error. The chain carries TRBV20-1 and TRBJ2-1, with D tentatively TRBD1 (5 bases). V lost 6 bases and J 7 bases, leaving 13 bases between the germline ends. CDR1 and CDR2 from the germline V gene are DFQATT and SNEGSKA (reference sequence). CDR3 length: 12 amino acids. Written as DNA, the CDR3 is TGCAGTGCATACGGCAGGGCAAATGAGCAGTTCTTC. As protein: CSAYGRANEQFF.

This clonotype has at least ten counts. CDR3 coding DNA: TGTGCCAGCTCATCCACCCGACAGGGCCAAGAGACCCAGTACTTC. Translating gives CASSSTRQGQETQYF. This chain joins TRBV18 and TRBJ2-5, with TRBD1 matching 7 bases. With V trimmed by 5 bases and J by 1 base, 7 bases remained unmatched. CDR1 and CDR2 (germline): KGHSH, LQKENI. This CDR3 has 15 amino acids. Full variable domain (remainder filled in from reference TRBV18 and TRBJ2-5): NAGVMQNPRHLVRRRGQEARLRCSPMKGHSHVYWYRQLPEEGLKFMVYLQKENIIDESGMPKERFSAEFPKEGPSILRIQQVVRGDSAAYFCASSSTRQGQETQYFGPGTRLLVL.

This clonotype has at least ten counts. The J gene is TRBJ2-1, the V gene TRBV11-2, with 7 bases fitting TRBD1. This CDR3 spans 16 amino acids. The junction had 9 bases not matched to a gene; V was cut back by 4 bases and J by 3 bases. Germline CDR1 SGHAT, CDR2 FQNNGV. CDR3 coding DNA: TGTGCCAGCAGCTACAGGACAGGTTCTTACTACAATGAGCAGTTCTTC. Its translation: CASSYRTGSYYNEQFF.

This clonotype was seen at least ten times. The chain couples TRBV18 to TRBJ1-1; no clear D. CDR3 length equals 13 residues. CDR1 is KGHSH and CDR2 is LQKENI in the germline V gene. Trimming took off 4 bases at V and 5 bases at J, with 11 bases between the two ends. The CDR3 here is CASSQGLGTEAFF. The CDR3 DNA reads TGTGCCAGCTCACAAGGGTTGGGAACTGAAGCTTTCTTT.

This clonotype showed up many times. The CDR3 nucleotides read TGCAGTGCTAGTAAGATCCAGCAGATAGATACGCAGTATTTT. It yields the protein CSASKIQQIDTQYF. This sequence joins TRBV20-1 and TRBJ2-3, with D hard to call. The CDR3 covers 14 residues. Per the germline V gene, CDR1 is DFQATT and CDR2 is SNEGSKA (reference sequence). Trimming left V 3 bases short and J 5 bases short, with 15 bases between.

This clonotype is termed medium-sized. The rearrangement joins TRBV4-2 to TRBJ2-1, with TRBD2 matching over 10 bases. V lost 1 base and J lost 0; bases outside the gene matches: 3. The CDR3 is 17 residues long. Germline V gene sequence: CDR1 LGHNA, CDR2 YNFKEQ. The CDR3 bases are TGTGCCAGCAGCCAAGGGACTAGCGGAAGCTCCTACAATGAGCAGTTCTTC. Translated: CASSQGTSGSSYNEQFF.

There are many counts of this clonotype. This chain uses TRBV30 with TRBJ2-7, with D unresolved. Germline V gene lookup returns CDR1 GTSNPN and CDR2 SVGIG (reference sequence). V was trimmed by 2 bases and J by 5 bases, leaving 7 bases between them. The CDR3 has 11 residues. The CDR3 is CAWSQRDEQYF. In DNA form, the CDR3 reads TGTGCCTGGAGTCAAAGGGACGAGCAGTACTTC.

The sample holds many counts of this clonotype. The chain combines TRBV3-1 with TRBJ2-1; D is unresolved. CDR3 length: 11 amino acids. Per germline, CDR1 LGHDT and CDR2 YNNKEL (reference sequence). V was cut by 4 bases and J by 8 bases, with 6 bases left in between. The DNA for the CDR3 is TGTGCCAGCAGCCGGGCTGATGAGCAGTTCTTC. Its translation: CASSRADEQFF.

This clonotype was found many times. The rearrangement uses TRBV5-1 and TRBJ2-2; 7 bases map to TRBD2. V gave up 4 bases and J gave up 4 bases; unmatched junction bases: 4. Germline CDR1 is SGHRS and CDR2 is YFSETQ. The CDR3 loop spans 14 amino acids. The DNA of the CDR3 is TGCGCCAGCAGCACTACTAGCGTCACCGGGGAGCTGTTTTTT. It is translated as CASSTTSVTGELFF. Full variable domain (remainder filled in from reference TRBV5-1 and TRBJ2-2): KAGVTQTPRYLIKTRGQQVTLSCSPISGHRSVSWYQQTPGQGLQFLFEYFSETQRNKGNFPGRFSGRQFSNSRSEMNVSTLELGDSALYLCASSTTSVTGELFFGEGSRLTVL.

Many counts were recorded for this clonotype. This rearrangement joins TRBV6-6 to TRBJ1-1; TRBD1 aligns across 7 bases. With 8 bases clipped from V and 0 bases from J, the junction kept 6 bases outside the gene matches. The CDR3 length is 14 residues. CDR1 is MNHNY and CDR2 is SVGAGI in the germline V gene (reference sequence). The CDR3 here is CASQPGGLNTEAFF. The DNA of the CDR3 is TGTGCCAGCCAACCAGGGGGTTTGAACACTGAAGCTTTCTTT.